This T cell receptor beta chain emerged from a study of blood T cell repertoires in COVID-19. The wider study: Material from acute and convalescent COVID-19 was sourced from the United States, Italy and Spain. T cells, B-cell-depleted T cells, or PBMCs supplied cDNA or gDNA.

As processed by the authors: Amplification from reference gene primers served as the basis for estimated nucleated cell counts. Generated by immunoSEQ multiplex PCR, the TCRdb table keeps only in-frame clones and is missing some. D and trimming were read from the DNA, whereas the V and J calls and clone size are those reported in that table. The data contain tens of thousands of clones, roughly 80% of them singletons. The CDR3 has 14 amino acids. The receptor was isolated from a woman aged 60-75 years with acute or convalescent COVID-19. The chain carries TRBV21-1 and TRBJ1-2; the table's D gene call, TRBD1, was not cross checked with the DNA. TRBV21-1 is a documented pseudogene. Material for sequencing was peripheral blood. The CDR3 DNA follows: TGTGCCAACACCCCAGGGGGCCAACTCTATGGCTACACCTTC. Translated: CANTPGGQLYGYTF.